The source of this TCR beta chain is a study of cytomegalovirus exposure and HLA in healthy donors. Overall study results and limits: With later analysis, a missense DCLRE1C variant became linked to TCR beta V- and J-gene trimming. Later work found most CMV-associated TCR beta chains apparently HLA-restricted.

PCR was performed using 60 Vbeta and 13 Jbeta primers. Produced via immunoSEQ multiplex PCR; TCRdb's table is partial and in-frame only. The sample shows approximately 75,000 clones, and about 0.83% sits with its ten largest clones. About this clone itself: Its antigen is unidentified.

Germline V gene sequence: CDR1 SEHNR, CDR2 FQNEAQ (reference sequence). J gave up 5 bases and V 3 bases, and 16 bases lay outside the gene matches. The CDR3 has 18 amino acids. Sequenced material: PBMCs. This TCR was recovered from a boy younger than 18 in good health and CMV-seronegative. The V gene is TRBV7-9, the J gene TRBJ2-7, with 10 bases aligning to TRBD1. Written as DNA, the CDR3 is TGTGCCAGCAGCTTGGCGAGGCTGGTCAGGGACAGGGGCGACGAGCAGTACTTC. It yields the protein CASSLARLVRDRGDEQYF.